This TCR beta chain came from a study of cytomegalovirus exposure and HLA in healthy donors. Study-wide background: From about 180 million T cells, an earlier analysis saw 120 million or so unique TCR beta sequences.

Looked up from germline, CDR1 is MNHNS and CDR2 is SASEGT. The length of the CDR3 is 14 residues. Trimming left V 3 bases short and J 0 bases short, with 3 bases between. Findings and caveats of the study: Highly shared variants forming one cluster were likely a sequencing artifact. A link between a missense DCLRE1C variant and TCR beta V- and J-gene trimming emerged from a later analysis.

Points on this clone: Antigen unknown.

PCR employed 60 Vbeta and 13 Jbeta primers. Measured with immunoSEQ multiplex PCR; TCRdb has only the in-frame clones, and not every one. This sample's table reports 200,000 to 250,000 clones. The chain couples TRBV6-1 to TRBJ1-6; D call uncertain. The origin of this receptor is a girl aged 2 to 9 in good health and CMV-seropositive. The material sequenced was PBMCs. The CDR3 reads CASSDSSYNSPLHF. The CDR3 coding sequence is TGTGCCAGCAGTGACAGCTCCTATAATTCACCCCTCCACTTT.